This T cell receptor beta chain appears in the sequencing data of a study of blood T cell repertoires in COVID-19 (TCRdb year 2020). About the study as a whole: Samples from collaborators originated in the United States, Italy and Spain and spanned both the acute and convalescent phases of COVID-19. The prospective study material was composed of cDNA or gDNA derived from T cells, B-cell-depleted T cells, or PBMCs. Subjects who had been exposed to COVID-19, were actively infected with it, or had recovered from it provided the deeply sampled blood TCRbeta repertoires that made up the dataset. The repertoires were made available in a free public database intended to serve as a resource for research on the immune response to SARS-CoV-2. Samples came from the ongoing ImmuneRACE study (first 160 participants) plus 1,254 subjects from 6 global collaborators. Nearly every sample came with metadata listing a de-identified subject ID, COVID-19 status, age in years and sex. HLA class I and class II types, where available, came from metadata supplied by the sample provider rather than from assay-based typing.

Notes on this clone: No cognate antigen has been identified for it. The record has no base qualities; no much larger clone is one base away.

Each collaborating institution followed its own protocols to collect whole blood in K2EDTA tubes. For TCRbeta analysis, collaborators shipped samples in one of three forms: frozen whole blood, isolated PBMCs, or DNA extracted from either of those sample types. What the authors observed across the whole study: The quantity of clinical and demographic metadata differed by source and by participant and was supplied without curation.

TCRbeta CDR3 regions were amplified from genomic DNA using the immunoSEQ Assay, a bias-controlled multiplex PCR. As for the authors' bioinformatics: The number of nucleated cells in each sample was estimated from the amplification of reference gene primers within the assay. To quantify the absolute abundance of each unique TCRbeta CDR3 rearrangement, sequence reads were collapsed and filtered. For each sample, productive Simpson clonality was calculated as the square root of Simpson's diversity index over productive rearrangements. TCRdb retrieved this table from immuneACCESS and kept in-frame rearrangements only. Not all clones are present; in checked studies, unresolved V genes account for under half, and no reason is known for the remainder. The V and J calls and clone size are taken from that table; D and trimming were inferred from the DNA. Across this sample there are about 240,000 clones, with about 86% seen only once. In total, the top ten clones hold 6.2% of the sample.

This TCR came from a man aged 60 to 75 with acute or convalescent COVID-19. Sequences were obtained from peripheral blood.

The CDR3 sequence is CASSLEVGGSYNEQFF. The bases read TGTGCCAGCAGCTTAGAGGTGGGAGGATCCTACAATGAGCAGTTCTTC. The sequence links TRBV7-2 to TRBJ2-1; the best D guess is TRBD2, with 6 bases matching. V is pared back by 1 base and J by 1 base, with 11 bases lying between the germline termini. There are 16 amino acids in the CDR3, from cysteine to phenylalanine inclusive. Just the 48-base CDR3 DNA is kept, in frame starting at base 1. From a lookup of the germline V gene, CDR1 and CDR2 are SGHTA and FQGNSA.